The present TCR beta chain was sequenced within a study of cytomegalovirus exposure and HLA in healthy donors. Concerning this clone: Antigen: not known. Mismatch with germline at one junction end may stem from a read error.

The PCR contained 60 Vbeta and 13 Jbeta primers. The repertoire was sequenced with immunoSEQ multiplex PCR; TCRdb's copy has only in-frame clones and lacks some. This sample has some 250,000 clones, with roughly 82% found just once. Germline CDR1 is SEHNR and CDR2 is FQNEAQ (reference sequence). The CDR3 length is 13 residues. General study results and limits: Most of the TCR beta V segments (in an earlier analysis) were productive either about 90% or about 30% of the time. In vitro experiments confirmed that three CMV-associated chains were specific for CMV antigens.

The gene calls are TRBV7-9 and TRBJ1-4, with 10 nucleotides matching TRBD1. The clonotype comes from a woman in her forties in good health and CMV-seropositive. Sequenced: PBMCs. In DNA form, the CDR3 reads TGTTCCAGCAACTTCGGGGACAGGGGTGCACTGTTTTTT. The encoded protein is CSSNFGDRGALFF.